These T cell receptor beta chains were read from a single sample in a study of blood T cell repertoires in COVID-19. Generated by immunoSEQ multiplex PCR, the TCRdb table keeps only in-frame clones and is missing some. The sample shows some 220,000 clones, about three quarters of them seen only once. Material for sequencing was peripheral blood. These receptors all stem from a woman in her 70s with acute or convalescent COVID-19. CDR3s include the opening cysteine and the closing phenylalanine or tryptophan. The D gene is left open where the match is weak. Clone sizes are given selectively: once, few, many, or a class where the clone is expanded.

v_gene	j_gene	d_gene	abundance	CDR3nt	CDR3aa
TRBV4-1	TRBJ1-5	NA	NA	TGCGCCAGCAGCCAAACCCTAATACAGCCCCAGCATTTT	CASSQTLIQPQHF
TRBV5-6	TRBJ2-1	NA	NA	TGTGCCAGCAGCTTACAGGGTAAAGGGACCTACAATGAGCAGTTCTTC	CASSLQGKGTYNEQFF
TRBV19	TRBJ2-7	NA	NA	TGTGCCAGTAGAGGGGCATATGGAGAAAACGAGCAGTACTTC	CASRGAYGENEQYF
TRBV7-9	TRBJ1-1	NA	NA	TGTGCCAGCAGCTTCTCCCCGGACACTGAAGCTTTCTTT	CASSFSPDTEAFF
TRBV6-2/TRBV6-3	TRBJ1-5	TRBD1	NA	TGTGCCAGCAGCGGTCGGACTCGGACAGGGATTAAAGAGCAGCCCCAGCATTTT	CASSGRTRTGIKEQPQHF
TRBV30	TRBJ1-2	TRBD1	NA	TGTGCCTGGTCGCCCGAGGGGACAGCGCTCTATGGCTACACCTTC	CAWSPEGTALYGYTF
TRBV6-5	TRBJ2-2	TRBD1	NA	TGTGCCAGCAGGACCGGACAGGGTCGCGGGGAGCTGTTTTTT	CASRTGQGRGELFF
TRBV2	TRBJ2-3	TRBD2	NA	TGTGCCAGCAGTCTAGGAGGACTAGCTCCTACAGATACGCAGTATTTT	CASSLGGLAPTDTQYF
TRBV6-5	TRBJ2-5	TRBD2	NA	TGTGCCAGCACCGCTACGGGGGGGCCGCGAGAGACCCAGTACTTC	CASTATGGPRETQYF
TRBV5-1	TRBJ1-2	TRBD1	NA	TGCGCCAGCAGCTTTCGGACAGGGCGGAGTGGCTACACCTTC	CASSFRTGRSGYTF
TRBV29-1	TRBJ1-6	NA	NA	TGCAGCGTTCAGGAAAACGGGACAAGGATAAATTCACCCCTCCACTTT	CSVQENGTRINSPLHF
TRBV28	TRBJ2-7	TRBD1	NA	TGTGCCAGCCAGCACAGGGGAACCGAGCAGTACTTC	CASQHRGTEQYF
TRBV18	TRBJ2-7	TRBD1	NA	TGTGCCAGCTCACTGGGACAGGGTTTACTCGAGCAGTACTTC	CASSLGQGLLEQYF
TRBV9	TRBJ1-1	NA	once	TGTGCCAGCAGCGGACTGCGGCTACCGAACACTGAAGCTTTCTTT	CASSGLRLPNTEAFF
TRBV12-3/TRBV12-4	TRBJ2-5	NA	NA	TGTGCCAGCAGCTATCGGGTTACAGAGACCCAGTACTTC	CASSYRVTETQYF
TRBV14	TRBJ1-6	NA	NA	TGTGCCAGCTCATCGAGGGGGAATTCACCCCTCCACTTT	CASSSRGNSPLHF
TRBV13	TRBJ1-5	NA	NA	TGTGCCAGCAGCTTAGGGGCCAGATCCCAGCCCCAGCATTTT	CASSLGARSQPQHF
TRBV4-1	TRBJ2-2	NA	NA	TGCGCCAGCAGCCAAGATTACACAGGGAGGGTCACCGGGGAGCTGTTTTTT	CASSQDYTGRVTGELFF
TRBV2	TRBJ1-1	NA	NA	TGTGCCGGCCCACCCGGGGGGGATGGCACTGAAGCTTTCTTT	CAGPPGGDGTEAFF
TRBV30	TRBJ2-5	TRBD1	NA	TGTGCCTGGAGTCTCGGACAGGGAGAGACCCAGTACTTC	CAWSLGQGETQYF